Following are 31 T cell receptor beta chains from one sample sequenced in a study of T cell responses to AZD1222 COVID-19 vaccine. The repertoire was sequenced with immunoSEQ multiplex PCR; TCRdb's copy has only in-frame clones and lacks some. The sample gives more than 110,000 clones, approximately 94% of which show up once; under 10% is in the top ten. This specimen consisted of peripheral blood, obtained on day 0 of AZD1222 vaccination. Every receptor here comes from an adult in good health.

CDR3 in amino acids: CSTRRTTNEQFF. The CDR3 coding sequence is TGCAGCACCCGACGGACAACCAATGAGCAGTTCTTC. The chain combines TRBV29-1 with TRBJ2-1, with D perhaps TRBD1 (5 bases). Trimming cost V 8 bases and J 6 bases, with 14 bases left between them. The CDR3 runs to 12 residues. Germline assignment: CDR1 SQVTM and CDR2 ANQGSEA.

This chain uses TRBV12-3 or TRBV12-4 with TRBJ1-3; D is uncertain. Trimming took 2 bases from V and 7 from J, leaving 9 bases between them. This CDR3 is built from 13 residues. The CDR3 DNA is TGTGCCAGCAGTTTAAGTCGTCGGAACACCATATATTTT. Its protein product is CASSLSRRNTIYF.

The chain links TRBV27 to TRBJ1-5; no definite D call. CDR3 length: 13 residues. Germline V gives CDR1 MNHEY, CDR2 SMNVEV (reference sequence). Trimming took 4 bases from V and 1 from J, leaving 5 bases between them. CDR3 sequence (DNA): TGTGCCAGCAGTTCGTTCAGCAATCAGCCCCAGCATTTT. It codes for CASSSFSNQPQHF.

The chain couples TRBV7-9 to TRBJ1-2; D unresolved. This CDR3 has 15 amino acids. V gave up 5 bases and J gave up 0 bases, with 13 bases separating them. Germline V gene sequence: CDR1 SEHNR, CDR2 FQNEAQ (reference sequence). The CDR3 DNA reads TGTGCCAGCAGCCTCCTCGGCGGAGCTAACTATGGCTACACCTTC. Protein product: CASSLLGGANYGYTF.

The rearrangement links TRBV28 to TRBJ2-1; 9 nucleotides agree with TRBD2. Germline V gene data show CDR1 as MDHEN and CDR2 as SYDVKM. The CDR3 contains 17 residues. Losses at the gene ends were 3 bases for V and 6 bases for J; bases not matched to a gene: 12. The CDR3: CASSFRSGLAGPNEQFF. CDR3 nucleotides: TGTGCCAGCAGTTTTCGTTCGGGGCTAGCGGGACCCAATGAGCAGTTCTTC.

The V gene is TRBV19, the J gene TRBJ1-6; D uncertain. Trimming took off 4 bases at V and 4 bases at J, with 11 bases between the two ends. Germline V CDR1 and CDR2: LNHDA, SQIVND (reference sequence). This CDR3 region has 15 residues. The CDR3 coding sequence is TGTGCCAGTAGTAATGGACCGATTTATAATTCACCCCTCCACTTT. Its protein product is CASSNGPIYNSPLHF. Combining the CDR3 with reference TRBV19 and TRBJ1-6 gives the whole variable domain DGGITQSPKYLFRKEGQNVTLSCEQNLNHDAMYWYRQDPGQGLRLIYYSQIVNDFQKGDIAEGYSVSREKKESFPLTVTSAQKNPTAFYLCASSNGPIYNSPLHFGNGTRLTVT.

V gene TRBV6-5 combines with J gene TRBJ1-2; D ambiguous. Germline V gene lookup returns CDR1 MNHEY and CDR2 SVGAGI. V was cut by 2 bases and J by 0 bases, with 13 bases left in between. The CDR3 consists of 16 residues. The CDR3 sequence: CASSYRAADTNYGYTF. CDR3 coding DNA: TGTGCCAGCAGTTACCGGGCAGCTGATACTAACTATGGCTACACCTTC.

The genes are TRBV19 and TRBJ1-2; D is unclear. The CDR3 is 8 amino acids. The ends were cut back, 10 bases at V and 6 bases at J, with 3 bases in the middle. The germline CDR1 and CDR2 sequences are LNHDA and SQIVND (reference sequence). The CDR3: CAKHGYTF. Written as DNA, the CDR3 is TGTGCCAAACATGGCTACACCTTC.

The chain has TRBV5-6 and TRBJ2-1, with 7 bases lining up with TRBD1. Germline V gene data show CDR1 as SGHDT and CDR2 as YYEEEE. The V and J ends lost 4 bases and 0 bases, in that order; junction bases with no gene match: 10. The CDR3 sequence is 17 residues long. This chain's CDR3 is CASSPEDRATSYNEQFF. CDR3 nucleotide sequence: TGTGCCAGCAGCCCAGAAGACAGGGCAACCTCCTACAATGAGCAGTTCTTC.

The chain is built from TRBV7-9 and TRBJ2-7, with a weak D call TRBD2 (5 bases). The CDR3 length is 15 residues. V was trimmed by 3 bases and J by 3 bases, leaving 15 bases between them. The germline CDR1 and CDR2 sequences are SEHNR and FQNEAQ (reference sequence). This CDR3 is CASSFVRGYHYEQYF. CDR3 DNA sequence: TGTGCCAGCAGCTTCGTCCGGGGATACCACTACGAGCAGTACTTC.

This clone is a singleton in its sample. The rearrangement uses TRBV30 and TRBJ1-3; D is undetermined. This CDR3 region has 14 residues. Germline CDR1 reads GTSNPN; CDR2 reads SVGIG (reference sequence). The V gene lost 2 bases and the J gene lost 1 base, with 9 bases spanning the gap. Here the CDR3 DNA reads TGTGCCTGGAGTCGGCTGCCGTCTGGAAACACCATATATTTT. Protein: CAWSRLPSGNTIYF.

V usage is TRBV14 and J usage is TRBJ2-3; 7 bases fit TRBD1. The CDR3 loop spans 16 amino acids. Per germline, CDR1 SGHDN and CDR2 FVKESK. V lost 1 base to trimming and J lost 2 bases; unmatched junction nucleotides: 6. CDR3 sequence (DNA): TGTGCCAGCAGCCAAGTCGGGACAGTGACCACAGATACGCAGTATTTT. Translated, it gives CASSQVGTVTTDTQYF.

The chain combines TRBV28 with TRBJ2-2; 8 nucleotides match TRBD1. This CDR3 comprises 15 residues. The germline CDR1 and CDR2 sequences are MDHEN and SYDVKM. With V trimmed by 6 bases and J by 6 bases, 9 bases remained unmatched. The CDR3 sequence: CASSQGARGPGELFF. Here the CDR3 DNA reads TGTGCCAGCAGCCAGGGGGCGCGAGGTCCCGGGGAGCTGTTTTTT.

The chain uses TRBV11-3 and TRBJ1-1, with 7 nucleotides matching TRBD1. V was clipped by 5 bases and J by 5 bases; unmatched bases: 8. This CDR3 is built from 14 residues. Germline lookup yields CDR1 SGHNT and CDR2 YENEEA. CDR3 DNA: TGTGCCAGCAGCCAGGCAGGGGGGATAACTGAAGCTTTCTTT. Protein: CASSQAGGITEAFF.

This chain links TRBV7-9 with TRBJ2-5; 7 bases agree with TRBD2. The CDR3 loop spans 15 amino acids. V was clipped by 5 bases and J by 2 bases; unmatched bases: 8. Germline loops: CDR1 SEHNR, CDR2 FQNEAQ (reference sequence). In DNA, the CDR3 is TGTGCCAGCAGCAAGCAAGCGGGGTATCAAGAGACCCAGTACTTC. It codes for CASSKQAGYQETQYF.

This chain links TRBV12-5 with TRBJ2-1, with D unclear. Trimming took 1 base from V and 15 from J, leaving 7 bases between them. The length of the CDR3 is 10 residues. Germline assignment: CDR1 LGHNT and CDR2 FRNRAP. CDR3 sequence reads: CASGLEIRFF. CDR3 sequence (DNA): TGTGCTAGTGGTTTGGAAATTAGGTTCTTC.

The rearrangement joins TRBV21-1 to TRBJ2-3; the table's TRBD2 call for D was not verified on the DNA. TRBV21-1 is deemed a pseudogene. The CDR3 totals 16 residues. CDR3 protein: CASGGLSFNYADTQYF. CDR3 coding DNA: TGTGCCAGCGGAGGTTTGTCGTTTAATTATGCAGATACGCAGTATTTT.

The chain links TRBV6-5 to TRBJ2-1, with TRBD1 identical over 11 bases. This CDR3 comprises 15 residues. The germline gives CDR1 MNHEY, CDR2 SVGAGI. Germline trimming cut 4 bases from V and 7 bases from J; bases unmatched to any gene: 6. The CDR3 is CASSWGTGGYNEQFF. The CDR3 DNA reads TGTGCCAGCAGTTGGGGGACAGGGGGGTATAATGAGCAGTTCTTC.

This chain uses TRBV5-1 with TRBJ2-1; 8 bases are shared with TRBD2. The CDR3 contains 16 residues. The V gene end was trimmed by 4 bases and the J gene end by 1 base; junction bases not matched to a gene: 7. Germline values: CDR1 SGHRS, CDR2 YFSETQ. The CDR3 is CASSPLAGRSYNEQFF. Here the CDR3 DNA reads TGCGCCAGCAGCCCGTTAGCGGGGAGGTCCTACAATGAGCAGTTCTTC.

This clone was seen just once. The chain links TRBV28 to TRBJ1-6, with 7 bases aligning to TRBD1. The CDR3 extends over 14 amino acids. The V and J ends lost 5 bases and 6 bases, in that order; junction bases with no gene match: 4. Germline V gene data show CDR1 as MDHEN and CDR2 as SYDVKM. CDR3 coding DNA: TGTGCCAGCAGTCCCGGGACAGTTAATTCACCCCTCCACTTT. Encoded protein: CASSPGTVNSPLHF.

The chain couples TRBV2 to TRBJ2-2; D not resolved. CDR3 length: 13 amino acids. V dropped 4 bases and J dropped 7 bases, with 10 bases sitting between them. Germline CDR1 is SNHLY and CDR2 is FYNNEI. The CDR3 here is CASSGITGGELFF. The CDR3 DNA sequence: TGTGCCAGCAGTGGCATAACGGGCGGGGAGCTGTTTTTT.

For this clone: Other DNA sequences of this sample code for an identical CDR3. The chain's CDR3 is CASSRGGTNTEAFF. The DNA for the CDR3 is TGTGCCAGCTCTAGAGGCGGGACTAACACTGAAGCTTTCTTT. This rearrangement joins TRBV28 to TRBJ1-1, with TRBD1 as a possible D gene (5 bases). Between the trimmed V and J ends, which lost 8 bases and 2 bases, there was a span of 15 bases. The germline gives CDR1 MDHEN, CDR2 SYDVKM. The CDR3 sequence is 14 residues long.

The chain recombines TRBV14 with TRBJ2-4; 7 nucleotides match TRBD1. This CDR3 is built from 23 residues. J gave up 0 bases and V 1 base, and 24 bases lay outside the gene matches. Germline CDR1 reads SGHDN; CDR2 reads FVKESK. The CDR3 here is CASSQGGPRGGRDDRLAKNIQYF. CDR3 nucleotides: TGTGCCAGCAGCCAAGGGGGCCCCAGAGGGGGCAGGGATGATAGGCTAGCCAAAAACATTCAGTACTTC.

The chain carries TRBV15 and TRBJ2-4; the D gene is possibly TRBD2 (6 bases). V lost 2 bases, J lost 2 bases, and 10 bases lay in between. The CDR3 contains 15 residues. The V gene's germline CDR1 is LNHNV and CDR2 YYDKDF (reference sequence). CDR3 sequence reads: CATSRRRESKNIQYF. In DNA form, the CDR3 reads TGTGCCACCAGCAGAAGACGGGAGTCCAAAAACATTCAGTACTTC.

The chain combines TRBV7-2 with TRBJ1-2; the D is unclear. V was clipped by 3 bases and J by 5 bases, with 7 bases between them. The CDR3 sequence is 12 residues long. Germline CDR1 SGHTA, CDR2 FQGNSA. The CDR3 protein is CASSFSRYGYTF. CDR3 DNA sequence: TGTGCCAGCAGCTTTTCACGGTATGGCTACACCTTC.

This clone was found once. The junction departs from the called germline gene at one end, perhaps through a read error. In DNA, the CDR3 is TGTGCCAGCAGCTTAGGGGCCCCCTTT. It encodes CASSLGAPF. This chain uses TRBV7-9 with TRBJ1-1; D ambiguous. The CDR3 runs to 9 residues. From germline, CDR1 is SEHNR and CDR2 FQNEAQ (reference sequence).

The rearrangement links TRBV4-2 to TRBJ1-5; D unresolved. V was clipped by 3 bases and J by 1 base, with 10 bases between them. From germline, CDR1 is LGHNA and CDR2 YNFKEQ. The CDR3 loop spans 15 amino acids. The CDR3 coding sequence is TGTGCCAGCAGCCAGGAGATTTCGAGCAATCAGCCCCAGCATTTT. It codes for CASSQEISSNQPQHF.

V and J are TRBV7-9 and TRBJ1-1; D ambiguous. The germline V and J ends were trimmed by 2 bases and 3 bases, with 13 bases remaining between them. CDR3 length: 15 amino acids. The germline V gene encodes CDR1 SEHNR and CDR2 FQNEAQ (reference sequence). CDR3 in amino acids: CASSLLALQDTEAFF. CDR3 sequence (DNA): TGTGCCAGCAGCTTATTGGCACTACAAGACACTGAAGCTTTCTTT. Full variable domain (outside the CDR3, taken from reference TRBV7-9 and TRBJ1-1): DTGVSQNPRHKITKRGQNVTFRCDPISEHNRLYWYRQTLGQGPEFLTYFQNEAQLEKSRLLSDRFSAERPKGSFSTLEIQRTEQGDSAMYLCASSLLALQDTEAFFGQGTRLTVV.

The chain carries TRBV4-1 and TRBJ2-1; D remains ambiguous. From germline, CDR1 is MGHRA and CDR2 YSYEKL. This CDR3 contains 16 residues. Trimming cost V 0 bases and J 3 bases, with 12 bases left between them. The CDR3 loop reads CASSQDAPPNYNEQFF. The CDR3 DNA reads as TGCGCCAGCAGCCAAGATGCCCCTCCCAACTACAATGAGCAGTTCTTC.

The chain has TRBV7-9 and TRBJ1-4; D might be TRBD1 (5 bases). Between the trimmed V and J ends, which lost 2 bases and 1 base, there was a span of 11 bases. This CDR3 comprises 16 residues. Germline-derived CDR1 and CDR2 are SEHNR and FQNEAQ (reference sequence). CDR3 region: CASSLTTAITNEKLFF. The CDR3 bases are TGTGCCAGCAGCTTAACGACAGCCATAACTAATGAAAAACTGTTTTTT.

This clone was counted once. The V call is TRBV19, the J call TRBJ2-1; 8 nucleotides match TRBD1. This CDR3 spans 13 amino acids. Germline lookup yields CDR1 LNHDA and CDR2 SQIVND (reference sequence). With 3 bases clipped from V and 7 bases from J, the junction kept 2 bases outside the gene matches. CDR3 in amino acids: CASSIQGANEQFF. The DNA for the CDR3 is TGTGCCAGTAGTATTCAGGGGGCGAATGAGCAGTTCTTC.